The entry below describes one T cell receptor (beta chain). V lost 1 base, J lost 5 bases, and 11 bases lay in between. This CDR3 is built from 14 residues. The germline V gene has CDR1 SGHNT and CDR2 YYREEE (reference sequence). The sample is drawn from a study of control samples from healthy donors and cancer patients. Assay: immunoSEQ multiplex PCR; the TCRdb copy retains only in-frame clones and omits some. The sample yields around 51,000 clones, roughly 80% seen once. The chain combines TRBV5-4 with TRBJ2-3; no clear D gene. The sequence was collected from a man aged 65 to 85 in good health. Sequences were obtained from blood. CDR3: CASSLPPRGDTQYF. In DNA form, the CDR3 reads TGTGCCAGCAGCTTGCCCCCGAGAGGAGATACGCAGTATTTT.